Below are 2 T cell receptor beta chains sequenced from a single sample in a study of CD4 T cells in relation to SARS-CoV-2 and coronaviruses. Antigen specificity for these receptors is unknown. Unexposed donor CD4+ T cells date from about 2010-2019, before the COVID-19 pandemic. CD4+ T cells were isolated from the cells after about ten days of culture. The table came from immunoSEQ multiplex PCR; TCRdb's copy has only in-frame clones and leaves some out. The sample consists of about 19,000 clones, around four fifths of them appearing once. Sequenced sample: CD4+ T cells from PBMCs, cultured in vitro. All receptors come from a human donor in good health.

The chain combines TRBV5-1 with TRBJ1-1; 7 nucleotides line up with TRBD1. The CDR3 contains 15 residues. Germline values: CDR1 SGHRS, CDR2 YFSETQ. Trimming cost V 4 bases and J 4 bases; bases outside gene matches: 10. The CDR3 DNA reads as TGCGCCAGCAGCCATAGACAGGGCGGACGCACTGAAGCTTTCTTT. Translating it yields CASSHRQGGRTEAFF.

V gene TRBV19 combines with J gene TRBJ1-1; a weak D match, TRBD1 (6 bases). The germline CDR1 and CDR2 sequences are LNHDA and SQIVND (reference sequence). Trimming removed 5 bases from V and 3 bases from J, with 10 bases in between. This CDR3 is built from 13 residues. The CDR3, as DNA: TGTGCCAGTAGTGTCGGACAGTACACTGAAGCTTTCTTT. It specifies CASSVGQYTEAFF.